This entry features one TCR beta chain sequence. The target antigen is unknown. Germline CDR1 is LNHDA and CDR2 is SQIVND (reference sequence). Trimming stripped 3 bases from V and 4 bases from J, with 15 bases between. The CDR3 has 15 residues. The repertoire was sequenced with immunoSEQ multiplex PCR; TCRdb's copy has only in-frame clones and lacks some. The sample includes 75,000 to 90,000 clones, around nine tenths of them seen just once. This sample is drawn from a study of T cell repertoires and HLA-DP antigens. Study-level information: One alloantigen had around nine groove amino acid differences from self, the other one. A couple of male donors and one female donor spanned ages 18-to-29 through 60-to-69.

Study-wide results and caveats: Total CD4+ responders were stimulated by HeLa antigen-presenting cells. Pre-culture clonality, approximately 0.037, was far below sorted CD137+ clonality of approximately 0.36.

The receptor comes from a middle-aged man in good health and CMV-seronegative. V is TRBV19 and J is TRBJ1-1; D is possibly TRBD1 (5 bases). The sample taken for sequencing was CD4+ T cells from PBMCs. In DNA form, the CDR3 reads TGTGCCAGTAGTATCCGAGGGCAGGGTTTCACTGAAGCTTTCTTT. Its translation: CASSIRGQGFTEAFF.